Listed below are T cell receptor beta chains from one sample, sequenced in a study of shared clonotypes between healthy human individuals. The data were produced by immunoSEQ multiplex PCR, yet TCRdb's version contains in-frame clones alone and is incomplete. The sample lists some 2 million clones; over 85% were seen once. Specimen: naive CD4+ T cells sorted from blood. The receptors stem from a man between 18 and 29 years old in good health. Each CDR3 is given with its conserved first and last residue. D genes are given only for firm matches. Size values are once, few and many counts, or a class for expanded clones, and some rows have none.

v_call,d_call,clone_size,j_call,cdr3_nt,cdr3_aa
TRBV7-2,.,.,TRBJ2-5,TGTGCCAGCAGCTTAGACCCCTCGGGGCGGAGAGAGACCCAGTACTTC,CASSLDPSGRRETQYF
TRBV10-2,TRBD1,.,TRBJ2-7,TGCGCCAGCAGTCCGGAACAGGGGAGCTCCTACGAGCAGTACTTC,CASSPEQGSSYEQYF
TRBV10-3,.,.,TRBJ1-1,TGTGCCATCAGTGAGAGGGCCAGGACCGAAGCTTTCTTT,CAISERARTEAFF
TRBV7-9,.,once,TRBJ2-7,TGTGCCAGCAGCCCCCCGAAGGCGTCAGACAAAGGGACCAGCGAGCAGTACTTC,CASSPPKASDKGTSEQYF
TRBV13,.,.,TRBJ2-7,TGTGCCAGCAGCTCTACTCGGGATAGCGGCTACGAGCAGTACTTC,CASSSTRDSGYEQYF
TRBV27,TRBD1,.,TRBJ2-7,TGTGCCAGAAGACAGGGGATTAGGTACGAGCAGTACTTC,CARRQGIRYEQYF
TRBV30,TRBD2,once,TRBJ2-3,TGTGCCTGCGAACCCCAGCGGGAGGGTCCAGATACGCAGTATTTT,CACEPQREGPDTQYF
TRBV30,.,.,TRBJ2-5,TGTGCCTGGAGTGCGGGAGTGCGGGGGACCCAGTACTTC,CAWSAGVRGTQYF
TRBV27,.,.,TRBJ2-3,TGTGCCATTGGGGGGTTTAACACAGATACGCAGTATTTT,CAIGGFNTDTQYF
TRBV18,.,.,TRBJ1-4,TGTGCCAGCTCACCGCGGTCCGCCGCAACTAATGAAAAACTGTTTTTT,CASSPRSAATNEKLFF
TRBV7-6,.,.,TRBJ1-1,TGTGCCAGCAGCTTAGAGACGGGAGGGTACACTGAAGCTTTCTTT,CASSLETGGYTEAFF
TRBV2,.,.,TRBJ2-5,TGTGCCAGCAGTGAGATTCGAGCGACGGAGACCCAGTACTTC,CASSEIRATETQYF
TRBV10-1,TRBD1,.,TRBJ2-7,TGCGCCAGCAGTGACGGACAGGTCAGTGGCTACGAGCAGTACTTC,CASSDGQVSGYEQYF
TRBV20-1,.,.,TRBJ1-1,TGCAGACTCTCAGGGGACACTGAAGCTTTCTTT,CRLSGDTEAFF
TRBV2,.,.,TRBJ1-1,TGTGCCAGCAGTGAAGGCAGGGCGAACACTGAAGCTTTCTTT,CASSEGRANTEAFF
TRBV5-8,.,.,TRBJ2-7,TGTGCCAGCAGCTTGGACCTGCAGTATGGTGAGCAGTACTTC,CASSLDLQYGEQYF
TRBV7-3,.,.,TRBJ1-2,TGTGCCAGCAGTACAGGGAGTGGCTACACCTTC,CASSTGSGYTF
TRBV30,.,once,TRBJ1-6,TGTGCCTGGAGTGTAAGTGCGGGGGCCTCCTATAATTCACCCCTCCACTTT,CAWSVSAGASYNSPLHF
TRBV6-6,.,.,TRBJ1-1,TGTGCCAGCGGCCTGGGGGGCCCCTCGTCGAACACTGAAGCTTTCTTT,CASGLGGPSSNTEAFF
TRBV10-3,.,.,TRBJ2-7,TGTGCCATCAGTGATGGAGGCGAGCAGTACTTC,CAISDGGEQYF
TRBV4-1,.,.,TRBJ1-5,TGCGCCAGCAGCCAAGCTCAGGGTAGGGGCAATCAGCCCCAGCATTTT,CASSQAQGRGNQPQHF
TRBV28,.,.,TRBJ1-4,TGTGCCAGCATTGAAACGAGTAATGAAAAACTGTTTTTT,CASIETSNEKLFF
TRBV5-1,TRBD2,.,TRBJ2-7,TGCGCCAGCAGTGTCGGACAGGGTCGGTCTAGCGGGGGCAACCACGAGCAGTACTTC,CASSVGQGRSSGGNHEQYF
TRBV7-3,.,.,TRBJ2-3,TGTGCCAGCAGCTTAAGCCGGGGGATGGATACGCAGTATTTT,CASSLSRGMDTQYF
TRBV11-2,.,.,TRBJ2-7,TGTGCCAGCAGCTTAGGTACGGGTGGATACGAGCAGTACTTC,CASSLGTGGYEQYF
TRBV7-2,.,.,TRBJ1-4,TGTGCCAGCAGCTTAGCCGGGGGAGTGGAAAAACTGTTTTTT,CASSLAGGVEKLFF
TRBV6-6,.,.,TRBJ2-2,TGTGCCAGCCGGGGGACGGACACCGGGGAGCTGTTTTTT,CASRGTDTGELFF
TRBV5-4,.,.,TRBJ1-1,TGTGCCAGCAGGCTGATGCCCGGATCGAACACTGAAGCTTTCTTT,CASRLMPGSNTEAFF
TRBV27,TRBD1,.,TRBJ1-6,TGTGCCAGCAGTACCTGGGCGGGACAGGGGGTTAATTCACCCCTCCACTTT,CASSTWAGQGVNSPLHF
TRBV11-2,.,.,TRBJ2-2,TGTGCCAGCAGGGATAGAAACACCGGGGAGCTGTTTTTT,CASRDRNTGELFF
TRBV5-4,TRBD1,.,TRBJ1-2,TGTGCCAGCAGCTGGGACAGTTTCTGGTCGGATGGCTACACCTTC,CASSWDSFWSDGYTF
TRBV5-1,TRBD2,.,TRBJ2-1,TGCGCCAGCAGAGCGGGGGAACACTACAATGAGCAGTTCTTC,CASRAGEHYNEQFF
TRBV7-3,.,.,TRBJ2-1,TGTGCCAGCAGCCGATCGGGACGGAACAATGAGCAGTTCTTC,CASSRSGRNNEQFF
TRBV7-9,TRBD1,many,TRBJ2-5,TGTGCCAGCAGCCTCGGGACAGGGTTTCAAGAGACCCAGTACTTC,CASSLGTGFQETQYF
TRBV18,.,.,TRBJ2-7,TGTGCCAGCTCACCGGACAGACGCGAGCAGTACTTC,CASSPDRREQYF
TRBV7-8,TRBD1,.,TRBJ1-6,TGTGCCAGCACTTTGACCCGGGGACAGGACTATAATTCACCCCTCCACTTT,CASTLTRGQDYNSPLHF
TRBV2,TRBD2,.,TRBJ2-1,TGTGCCAGCAGCCCGACTAGCGGCAATTCCTACAATGAGCAGTTCTTC,CASSPTSGNSYNEQFF
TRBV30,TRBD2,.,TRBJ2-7,TGTGCCTGGAGCGCCGGAAGCGGGACCACCTACGAGCAGTACTTC,CAWSAGSGTTYEQYF
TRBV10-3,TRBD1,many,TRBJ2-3,TGTGCCATCAGTGAGTCTTCCGGACAGGGGGCAGGACATTTT,CAISESSGQGAGHF
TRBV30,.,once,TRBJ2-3,TGTGCCTCCTCCTTTCAAGGGCCGGTGAGCACAGATACGCAGTATTTT,CASSFQGPVSTDTQYF
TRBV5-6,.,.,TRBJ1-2,TGTGCCAGCAGCTTGGAACAGGTGGGGCCGTATGGCTACACCTTC,CASSLEQVGPYGYTF
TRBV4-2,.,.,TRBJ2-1,TGTGCCAGCAGCCAAGGAGGGGTATCTTACAATGAGCAGTTCTTC,CASSQGGVSYNEQFF
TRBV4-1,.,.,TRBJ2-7,TGCGCCAGCAGCCAAGGGGGGGTACAGGGTTTCTACGAGCAGTACTTC,CASSQGGVQGFYEQYF
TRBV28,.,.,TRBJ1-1,TGTGCCAGCCGCCTAAACACTGAAGCTTTCTTT,CASRLNTEAFF
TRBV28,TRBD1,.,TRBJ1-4,TGTGCCAGCAGTGAGACAGGGCGGGAAGAAAAACTGTTTTTT,CASSETGREEKLFF
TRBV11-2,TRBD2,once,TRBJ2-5,TGTGCCAGCAGCTTAGGAGCTAGCGGGAGTAGAGAGACCCAGTACTTC,CASSLGASGSRETQYF
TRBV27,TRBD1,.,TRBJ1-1,TGTGCCAGCAGTTCGACAGGGGGATCCATGAACACTGAAGCTTTCTTT,CASSSTGGSMNTEAFF
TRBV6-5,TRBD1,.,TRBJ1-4,TGTGCCAGCAGTTCGATTTGGACAGGGTATAATGAAAAACTGTTTTTT,CASSSIWTGYNEKLFF
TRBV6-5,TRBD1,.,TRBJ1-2,TGTGCCAGCAGTTACAAGGGACAGGGGTATGGCTACACCTTC,CASSYKGQGYGYTF
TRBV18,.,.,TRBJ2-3,TGTGCCAGCTCTCAACGGGCCGGGGCCCCAGATACGCAGTATTTT,CASSQRAGAPDTQYF
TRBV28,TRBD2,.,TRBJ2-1,TGTGCCAGCAGCCGGGGACTAGCGGAGCAGTTCTTC,CASSRGLAEQFF
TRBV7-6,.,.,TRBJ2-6,TGTGCCAGCAGCCCATTTGTGGACCCTGGGGCCAACGTCCTGACTTTC,CASSPFVDPGANVLTF
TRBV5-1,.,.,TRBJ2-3,TGCGCCAGCAGCGCCGTAGCTAGCACAGATACGCAGTATTTT,CASSAVASTDTQYF
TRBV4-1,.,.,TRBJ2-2,TGCGCCAGCAGGGGCGGGCTAGTGGATACCGGGGAGCTGTTTTTT,CASRGGLVDTGELFF
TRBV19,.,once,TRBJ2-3,TGTGCCAGTAGTATAGAGGGGTCAATCACAGATACGCAGTATTTT,CASSIEGSITDTQYF
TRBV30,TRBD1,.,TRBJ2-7,TGTGCCTGGGTACCCGGGACAGGGACCCACGAGCAGTACTTC,CAWVPGTGTHEQYF
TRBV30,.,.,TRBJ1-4,TGTGCCTGGACAGAAGCAACTAATGAAAAACTGTTTTTT,CAWTEATNEKLFF
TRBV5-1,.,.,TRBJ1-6,TGCGCCAGCAGCTTGGTACAGGGAGGATTGCCCCTCCACTTT,CASSLVQGGLPLHF
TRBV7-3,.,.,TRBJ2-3,TGTGCCAGCAGCTTGGACAGTAGCACAGATACGCAGTATTTT,CASSLDSSTDTQYF